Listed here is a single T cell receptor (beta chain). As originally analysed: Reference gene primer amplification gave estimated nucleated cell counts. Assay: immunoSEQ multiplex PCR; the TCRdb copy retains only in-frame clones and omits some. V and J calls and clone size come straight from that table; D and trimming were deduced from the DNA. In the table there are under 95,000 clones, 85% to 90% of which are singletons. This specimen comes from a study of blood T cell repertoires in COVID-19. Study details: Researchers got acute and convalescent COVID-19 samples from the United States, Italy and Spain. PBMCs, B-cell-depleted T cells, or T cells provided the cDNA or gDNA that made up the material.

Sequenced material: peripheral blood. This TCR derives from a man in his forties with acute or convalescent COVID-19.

The CDR3 reads CASSEGARNTEAFF. The CDR3 nucleotides are TGCGCCAGCAGTGAAGGGGCCAGGAACACTGAAGCTTTCTTT. The J gene is TRBJ1-1, the V gene TRBV10-1; tentatively, D is TRBD1 (5 bases). Germline CDR1 and CDR2: WNHNN and SYGVQD (reference sequence). The CDR3 length is 14 residues. Trimming cost V 3 bases and J 1 base, with 9 bases left between them.